One TCR beta chain is described in this entry. Its antigen is undetermined. This sample stems from a study of cytomegalovirus exposure and HLA in healthy donors. General study findings and limits: Using the classifier, cytomegalovirus status was reportedly diagnosed with high specificity and sensitivity. For TCR beta chains, V- and J-gene trimming was later linked to a missense DCLRE1C variant. There were some public TCRs occurring in many donors, but most TCR sequences were rare.

V lost 3 bases, J lost 4 bases, and 8 bases stayed unmatched. The CDR3 length is 16 residues. Germline CDR1 LNHDA, CDR2 SQIVND (reference sequence). In the PCR, 60 Vbeta and 13 Jbeta primers were used. Per the authors' pipeline: Later analysis identified roughly 82 million unique TCR beta chains, approximately 11 million shared. Only in-frame clones appear in the TCRdb table, and some are missing; sequencing was by immunoSEQ multiplex PCR. V and J calls and clone size are copied from that table; D and trimming were computed from the DNA. The sample holds some 100,000 clones; 70% to 80% are singletons and the top ten take approximately 2.2%.

The rearrangement joins TRBV19 to TRBJ1-1; 10 bases fit TRBD1. The specimen sequenced was PBMCs. This receptor was taken from a human donor in good health. The CDR3 is CASSISGTGVLTEAFF. The DNA of the CDR3 is TGTGCCAGTAGTATTAGCGGGACAGGGGTCCTCACTGAAGCTTTCTTT.